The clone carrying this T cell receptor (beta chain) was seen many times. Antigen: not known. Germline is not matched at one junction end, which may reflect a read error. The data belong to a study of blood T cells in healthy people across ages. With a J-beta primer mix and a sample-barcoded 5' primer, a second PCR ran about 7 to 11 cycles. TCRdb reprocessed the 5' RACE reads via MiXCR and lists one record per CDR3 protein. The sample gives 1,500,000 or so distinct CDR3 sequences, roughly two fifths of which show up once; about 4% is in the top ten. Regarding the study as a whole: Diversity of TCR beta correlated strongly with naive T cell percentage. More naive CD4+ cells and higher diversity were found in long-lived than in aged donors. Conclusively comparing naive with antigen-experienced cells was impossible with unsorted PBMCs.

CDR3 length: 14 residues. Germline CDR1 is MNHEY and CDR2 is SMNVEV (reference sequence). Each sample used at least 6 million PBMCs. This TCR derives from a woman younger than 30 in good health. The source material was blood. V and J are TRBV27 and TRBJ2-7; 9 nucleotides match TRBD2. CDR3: CASSLTAGGYEQYF. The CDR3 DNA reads TGCGCCAGCAGCTTAACCGCGGGGGGGTACGAGCAGTACTTC.